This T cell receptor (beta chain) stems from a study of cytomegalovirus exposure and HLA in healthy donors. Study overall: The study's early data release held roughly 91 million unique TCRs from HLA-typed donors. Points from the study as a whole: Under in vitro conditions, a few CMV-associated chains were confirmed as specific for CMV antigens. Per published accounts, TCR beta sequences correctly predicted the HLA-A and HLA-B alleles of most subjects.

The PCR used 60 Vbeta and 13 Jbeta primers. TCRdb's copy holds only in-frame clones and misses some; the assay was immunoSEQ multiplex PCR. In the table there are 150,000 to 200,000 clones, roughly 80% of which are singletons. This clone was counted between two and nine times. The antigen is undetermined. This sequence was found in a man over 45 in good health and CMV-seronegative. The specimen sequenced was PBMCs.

The CDR3 DNA reads as TGTGCCAGCACTAAAGCGGCAGGGGGCACAGATACGCAGTATTTT. It translates to CASTKAAGGTDTQYF. The chain is built from TRBV28 and TRBJ2-3; D might be TRBD1 (6 bases). V was shortened by 7 bases and J by 1 base, with 15 bases between the two germline ends. Germline CDR1 reads MDHEN; CDR2 reads SYDVKM. The CDR3 loop spans 15 amino acids.